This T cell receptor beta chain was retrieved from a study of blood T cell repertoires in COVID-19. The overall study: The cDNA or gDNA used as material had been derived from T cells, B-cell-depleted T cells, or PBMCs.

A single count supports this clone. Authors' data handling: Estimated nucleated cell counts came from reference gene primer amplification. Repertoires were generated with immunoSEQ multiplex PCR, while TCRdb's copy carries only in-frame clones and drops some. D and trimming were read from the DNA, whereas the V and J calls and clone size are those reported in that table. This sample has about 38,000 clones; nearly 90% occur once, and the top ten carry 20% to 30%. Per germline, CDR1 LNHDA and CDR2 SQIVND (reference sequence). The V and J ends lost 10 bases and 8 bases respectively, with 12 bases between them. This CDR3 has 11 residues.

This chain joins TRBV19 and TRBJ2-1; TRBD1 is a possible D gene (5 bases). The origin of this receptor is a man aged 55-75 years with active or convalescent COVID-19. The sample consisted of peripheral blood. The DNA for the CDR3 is TGTGCCATCGGTGAAGGGGATGAGCAGTTCTTC. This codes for CAIGEGDEQFF.